Listed below are T cell receptor beta chains from one sample, sequenced in a study of OX40 agonist ivuxolimab in advanced cancers. Sequenced by immunoSEQ multiplex PCR; TCRdb stores in-frame clones only, minus some. The sample records about 50,000 clones, about four fifths being singletons. The material was CD4+ or CD8+ T cells sorted from blood, obtained in a trial of the OX40 agonist ivuxolimab. The receptors were sampled from an adult with an advanced solid tumor such as melanoma, head and neck, liver or kidney cancer. The CDR3 runs from the conserved cysteine through the conserved F or W. Fields, in order: CDR3 DNA, CDR3 protein, J gene, clone size, D gene, V gene. A D gene is named only where the DNA matches it firmly. Size is stated for part of the rows, as once, few or many counts, or as a class when the clone is expanded.

TGTGCCAGTAGTATGAGGCAGGGCCTAAACACCGGGGAGCTGTTTTTT CASSMRQGLNTGELFF TRBJ2-2 NA NA TRBV19
TGTGCCAGTAGTGTACAGGGGTTAGGTCAGCCCCAGCATTTT CASSVQGLGQPQHF TRBJ1-5 NA TRBD1 TRBV19
TGTGCCTGGGGTGTGGGGGGCCCTAACAATCAGCCCCAGCATTTT CAWGVGGPNNQPQHF TRBJ1-5 NA NA TRBV30
TGTGCCAGCAGCTTACCCCTGACAGCCTCCTACGAGCAGTACTTC CASSLPLTASYEQYF TRBJ2-7 few NA TRBV7-9
TGCGCCAGCACTGGCGGGGGGGACAACAATGAGCAGTTCTTC CASTGGGDNNEQFF TRBJ2-1 few TRBD2 TRBV23-1
TGTGCCAGCAGCTTAGAGGTCAATCAGCCCCAGCATTTT CASSLEVNQPQHF TRBJ1-5 NA NA TRBV7-2
TGTGCCAGTAGCCCTGGACAGACCTACGAGCAGTACTTC CASSPGQTYEQYF TRBJ2-7 NA NA TRBV19
TGCGCCAGTTCTAAGGGGGCATCCCGGGATACGCAGTATTTT CASSKGASRDTQYF TRBJ2-3 NA TRBD1 TRBV4-3
TGCGCCAGCACAATATACGGTGGAGAAACCGGGGAGCTGTTTTTT CASTIYGGETGELFF TRBJ2-2 NA NA TRBV10-2
TGTGCCAGCAGCTTGGGAGGAGCTGGAAACACCATATATTTT CASSLGGAGNTIYF TRBJ1-3 NA NA TRBV5-4
TGTGCCTCTCGACAGGGGGCGCGGAAACTGTTTTTT CASRQGARKLFF TRBJ1-4 few TRBD1 TRBV30
TGTGCCAGCAGTTACTCGGGAGATACGCAGTATTTT CASSYSGDTQYF TRBJ2-3 few NA TRBV6-6
TGTGCCAGCAGCCTATCAGGGTCTCAAGCTTTCTTT CASSLSGSQAFF TRBJ1-1 NA NA TRBV14
TGTGCCAGCAACGACAGGGGGGGGACTGAAGCTTTCTTT CASNDRGGTEAFF TRBJ1-1 NA TRBD1 TRBV7-2
TGTGCCAGCAGTGGTGGGGGGCTAGGGACAGATACGCAGTATTTT CASSGGGLGTDTQYF TRBJ2-3 NA NA TRBV6-1
TGTGCCAGCAGCTTCCTAGCGGGACTACAAGAGACCCAGTACTTC CASSFLAGLQETQYF TRBJ2-5 NA TRBD2 TRBV7-3